The sequence of this TCR beta chain was determined in a study of identical twins. Every sampled donor was Caucasian and healthy. Germline V CDR1 and CDR2: SGHTA, FQGNSA. Trimming cost V 1 base and J 5 bases; bases outside gene matches: 11. The CDR3 is 17 amino acids. TCRdb passed the 5' RACE reads through MiXCR, listing each CDR3 protein once. The table shows under 1 million distinct CDR3 sequences, with approximately 13% occurring only once. There are a few counts of this clonotype. The data also belong to a second study, concerning yellow fever vaccine responses in identical twins.

What was sequenced was PBMCs. This TCR derives from a woman aged 18 to 35 in good health. The rearrangement links TRBV7-2 to TRBJ1-5; 7 bases align to TRBD1. The CDR3 is CASSLVGAGGGHQPQHF. Here the CDR3 DNA reads TGTGCCAGCAGCTTAGTAGGGGCAGGGGGTGGTCATCAGCCCCAGCATTTT.